The present entry profiles one T cell receptor beta chain with its context. These data originate in a study of monozygotic twins with inflammatory bowel disease. CDR3 length equals 14 residues. CDR1 and CDR2 from the germline V gene are SGHVS and FNYEAQ. Reanalyzing the 5' RACE reads, TCRdb keeps one entry per CDR3 protein, without DNA. The data show around 380,000 distinct CDR3 sequences, and the top ten clones hold 2.4%. The sample consisted of blood. V and J are TRBV7-6 and TRBJ2-3. This TCR was recovered from a human donor with ulcerative colitis or Crohn's disease, or a healthy co-twin of an affected twin (not recorded which). CDR3 in amino acids: CASSLTDNTDTQYF.